The T cell receptor (beta chain) under discussion was sequenced for a study of glioma-infiltrating T cells. General study points: Tissue-blood divergence was below expectation in non-neoplastic patients, above in gliomas.

Amplification of TCR alpha and beta CDR3 regions from RNA used iRepertoire nested multiplex PCR. One-step reverse transcription and amplification started from approximately 100-400 ng of tissue mRNA or PBMC total RNA. TCRdb recomputed calls from the multiplex PCR reads with MiXCR, one row per CDR3 protein. The top ten hold 36% of the sample, which has 3,200 or so distinct CDR3 sequences, approximately 86% seen once. This CDR3 comprises 14 residues. Germline loops: CDR1 SGHRS, CDR2 YFSETQ. V shed 2 bases and J shed 0 bases, with 8 bases lying between them. As concerns this clonotype: What it binds is unknown. This beta chain slipped into a library made for alpha chains as a stray read, so its size is not meaningful.

The rearrangement links TRBV5-1 to TRBJ1-1, with D possibly being TRBD1 (5 bases). The specimen sequenced was glioma tissue, nonneoplastic brain tissue, or PBMCs (not recorded which). The receptor was derived from a human donor with low-grade glioma or glioblastoma, undergoing nonglioma brain surgery, or in good health (not recorded which). CDR3 loop: CASSLRGMNTEAFF. CDR3 DNA sequence: TGCGCCAGCAGCTTAAGGGGAATGAACACTGAAGCTTTCTTT.